The entry below describes one T cell receptor (beta chain). Its antigen is unidentified. This record belongs to a study of shared clonotypes between healthy human individuals. Findings and limits, study-wide: The study found roughly 5% of naive CD4 clonotypes shared across four donors.

Genomic DNA (from each subset) was split evenly across several immunoSEQ plates. On sorted subsets, replicate PCRs used roughly 190 ng DNA, or about 30,000 T cell genomes. The repertoire was sequenced with immunoSEQ multiplex PCR; TCRdb's copy has only in-frame clones and lacks some. The sample has hundreds of thousands of clones, about 96% seen once. Cells designated naive CD8 were CD45RO-negative and were positively selected for CCR7, with terminally differentiated effector memory CD45RA+ cells excluded. V shed 6 bases and J 3 bases; nucleotides not matched to a gene: 11. Per the germline V gene, CDR1 is SEHNR and CDR2 is FQNEAQ (reference sequence). The CDR3 contains 17 residues.

Sequenced material: naive CD8+ T cells sorted from blood. The rearrangement joins TRBV7-9 to TRBJ2-3; 11 bases are shared with TRBD2. This receptor was taken from a man aged 25 to 40 in good health. CDR3 sequence: CASRYLPLAGETDTQYF. DNA for the CDR3: TGTGCCAGCAGATACCTCCCACTAGCGGGAGAAACAGATACGCAGTATTTT. Using reference TRBV7-9 and TRBJ2-3 for the parts outside the CDR3, the full variable domain is DTGVSQNPRHKITKRGQNVTFRCDPISEHNRLYWYRQTLGQGPEFLTYFQNEAQLEKSRLLSDRFSAERPKGSFSTLEIQRTEQGDSAMYLCASRYLPLAGETDTQYFGPGTRLTVL.